This T cell receptor (beta chain) is from a study of T cells after yellow fever vaccination (dated by TCRdb to the late 2010s). Context from the whole study: The SMART-Seq v4 Ultra Low Input RNA kit was used to prepare libraries from fractions with low cell numbers. Bulk TCR alpha and beta repertoires were sequenced longitudinally to track T-cell clones before and after primary and booster YFV17D yellow fever vaccination. The cohort comprised two healthy male donors, one aged 18 to 30 and one aged 30 to 40 years. Bulk PBMC replicates and cell subsets were isolated from blood drawn at multiple timepoints before and after both primary and secondary immunization.

Study-wide conclusions, independent of this receptor: A small share of clonotypes was detected in both CD4 and CD8 compartments, with the overlap likely arising from convergent recombination. Because only two donors were included in the study, the extent to which the findings can be generalized is limited. The secondary T-cell response was found to be weaker but faster than the primary response, with a peak reached on day 5 rather than on day 15. Computational filtering was required because FACS-sorted repertoires could contain abundant contaminating clonotypes from the bulk population. Most clones expanded after primary vaccination (about 96% of CD4 and roughly 90% of CD8) were re-detected after the booster, suggesting that broad memory maintenance occurred.

TCR cDNA was synthesized by 5'RACE template switching, which introduced a universal primer site and unique molecular identifiers. Priming for cDNA synthesis came from both the TCR alpha and TCR beta constant segments. Two PCR steps were used to amplify libraries, with sample barcodes and sequencing adapters being added in the second step. Sequencing of the libraries was done on either Illumina HiSeq 2500 (2x100 bp) or NovaSeq (2x150 bp). As for the original processing: Demultiplexing of reads and collapsing into UMI consensus sequences were performed with MIGEC, and V(D)J alignment was carried out with MiXCR. Clonotypes responding to the vaccine were identified with edgeR on replicate PBMC samples, with the criteria of FDR below 0.01 and a log2 fold change above 5 up to day 15. Bulk clonotypes were assigned CD4 or CD8 identity according to which sequenced CD4 or CD8 repertoire held them at higher abundance. TCRdb reprocessed the public reads (quality trimming at Q25 with fastp, clone calling with MiXCR) and kept in-frame beta chains. Entries that share a CDR3 protein sequence are merged under the most common genes and DNA. The V and J calls shown here were made by TCRdb, not taken from the authors' results. This sample is represented by about 160,000 distinct CDR3 sequences; 6% to 7.5% of them were singletons. The top ten clonotypes cover more than 2% of the sample.

V sheds 2 bases and J sheds 3 bases, leaving 10 bases between their ends. CDR1 MNHEY and CDR2 SVGAGI were looked up in the germline V gene. From the cysteine through the phenylalanine, the CDR3 covers 14 amino acids. Only the CDR3 part of the read is kept: 42 bases, read in frame from the first base. The treatment or condition label, as the study defines it: live attenuated yellow fever vaccine strain. A standard Ficoll-Paque protocol was used to isolate PBMCs from peripheral blood. CD4 and CD8 T-cell fractions were isolated with Dynabeads CD4 and CD8 positive selection kits. RNA was extracted with TriZol from bulk PBMCs, CD4 and CD8 fractions, and dextramer-positive and dextramer-negative fractions. This clonotype has ten or more counts. Which antigen it targets is not known. Base qualities are missing; no much larger clone stands one base away.

The sequencing used CD4+ T cells sorted from PBMCs, collected 5 to 6 days after the first yellow fever vaccination. This receptor was obtained from a man aged 18 to 29 who received the YFV17D yellow fever vaccine. The sequence joins TRBV6-5 to TRBJ1-2; no D gene is confidently identified. The CDR3 region: CASSYVAGDYGYTF. The nucleotide sequence is TGTGCCAGCAGTTACGTCGCCGGGGACTATGGCTACACCTTC.